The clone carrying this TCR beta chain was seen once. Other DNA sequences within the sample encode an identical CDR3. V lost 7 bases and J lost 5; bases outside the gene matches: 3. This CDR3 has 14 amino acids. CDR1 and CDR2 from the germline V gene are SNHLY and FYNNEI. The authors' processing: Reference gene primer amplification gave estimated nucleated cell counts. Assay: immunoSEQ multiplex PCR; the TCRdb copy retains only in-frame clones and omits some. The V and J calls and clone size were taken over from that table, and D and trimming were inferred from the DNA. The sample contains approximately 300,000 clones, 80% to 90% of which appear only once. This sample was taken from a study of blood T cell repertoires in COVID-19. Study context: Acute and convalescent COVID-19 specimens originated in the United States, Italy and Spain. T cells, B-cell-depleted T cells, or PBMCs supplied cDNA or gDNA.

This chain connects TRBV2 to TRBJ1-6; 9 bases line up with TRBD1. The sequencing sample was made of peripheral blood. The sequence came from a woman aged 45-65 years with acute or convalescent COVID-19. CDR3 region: CASTRDRDNSPLHF. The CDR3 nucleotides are TGTGCCAGCACCCGGGACAGGGATAATTCACCCCTCCACTTT.